The present TCR beta chain was sequenced within a study of T cell responses to AZD1222 COVID-19 vaccine (dated by TCRdb to the early 2020s). Some background on the complete study: AZD1222 recipients given second doses at about 4 weeks or at about 12 weeks were pooled, since spike-specific TCR depth and breadth were not found to differ between the two schedules. TCR sequencing was performed for over 230 trial participants, of whom 200 to 210 were given two doses of AZD1222 and 26 were given two doses of MenACWY control vaccine. Trial participants were enrolled by age into subgroups of 18-55, 56-69 and 70-plus years, and 148, 28 and 57 TCR-sequenced participants, respectively, were included in these subgroups. Study-wide conclusions, independent of this receptor: Conclusions about previously exposed vaccinees were limited because only six AZD1222 recipients were SARS-CoV-2 seropositive at baseline. Epitopes outside the regions mutated in the B.1.351 and B.1.1.7 variants were reportedly recognized by nearly half of the unique spike-specific TCRs. No day 14 peak-response samples were available, so repertoires were characterized only after the peak T cell response. The vaccine-associated CD4 TCRs covered the entire spike protein, and the dominant responses fell in regions 160-218 and 743-854. Participants were mostly white British and included more females than males, and it was suggested by the authors that clonal diversity may have been underestimated. After two AZD1222 doses, both the breadth and the depth of spike-specific TCRs were significantly higher than at day 0 and than in MenACWY recipients. In the small 56-69-year group, the increase in depth fell short of significance, most likely because of low power.

The CDR3 regions of human TCRbeta chains were analyzed by immunosequencing. The authors' analysis ran thus. TCRs in the repertoires were matched against a reference library of SARS-CoV-2-specific TCRs that had been generated with the MIRA antigen-specificity platform. Breadth was defined as the fraction of unique TCRs that were SARS-CoV-2-associated, and depth was defined as the fraction of total T cells that were SARS-CoV-2-associated. Each spike-specific TCR was assigned to its reactive spike region and to a CD4 or CD8 class using the MIRA data. Log10-transformed breadth and depth values were compared by one-way ANOVA with Sidak's multiple comparisons tests. The immuneACCESS repertoire file appears here via TCRdb, limited to in-frame rearrangements. These files lack a portion of the clones; in checked studies, under half of the deficit traces to unresolved V genes, and the cause of the others is not known. That table supplies the V and J calls and clone size; D and trimming were determined from the DNA. This sample gives over 150,000 clones in total; about nine tenths of them show up just once. Around 3% of the sample rests with the top ten.

The CDR3 measures 17 amino acids from cysteine to phenylalanine. Kept here is only the CDR3 DNA, which spans 51 bases and is read in frame from base 1. In the germline V gene, CDR1 corresponds to SGDLS and CDR2 to YYNGEE. Relative to germline, V is 4 bases shorter and J is 2 bases shorter, with 22 bases between their ends. The sample holds a few counts of this clone. The specificity of this receptor is unknown. No base quality information exists; no much larger clone differs at one position. The sample's time point label, in plain terms: baseline before first vaccination. Vaccinee samples were obtained from the UK trials COV001 and COV002, which included a single-blind randomized controlled phase 2/3 trial of AZD1222 (ChAdOx1 nCoV-19) in healthy adults. For TCRbeta chain sequencing, PBMC samples were collected from trial participants at day 0 and at day 28 after the second dose.

The chain is encoded by TRBV9 joined to TRBJ2-7; the D region is possibly TRBD1 or TRBD2, each matching across 5 bases. The source material was peripheral blood, sampled on day 0 of AZD1222 vaccination. The sequence derives from an adult in good health. The CDR3 corresponds to CASSPGPWQRKPYEQYF. In nucleotide form, the sequence is TGTGCCAGCAGCCCGGGACCTTGGCAGAGGAAGCCCTACGAGCAGTACTTC.